Listed below are T cell receptor beta chains from one sample, sequenced in a study of Graves' ophthalmopathy and Graves' hyperthyroidism. From the multiplex PCR reads, TCRdb called clonotypes with MiXCR, one entry per CDR3 protein. The data show approximately 460,000 distinct CDR3 sequences, 14% seen once. The source material was blood. The receptor source for this set is a young woman with Graves' ophthalmopathy. The CDR3 runs from the conserved cysteine through the conserved F or W. D genes are given only for firm matches. Some rows mark clone size as missing; the rest say once, few, many or name a class of expanded clone.

J gene,V gene,D gene,clone size,CDR3 protein,CDR3 DNA
TRBJ2-5,TRBV28,NA,many,CASSFPGPQETQYF,TGTGCCAGCAGTTTTCCAGGGCCCCAAGAGACCCAGTACTTC
TRBJ2-5,TRBV4-2,TRBD2,many,CASSQEDNRLAGYETQYF,TGTGCCAGCAGCCAAGAGGATAATCGGCTAGCGGGATATGAGACCCAGTACTTC
TRBJ2-7,TRBV7-9,NA,many,CASSLVAGVEQYF,TGTGCCAGCAGCTTAGTGGCAGGGGTCGAGCAGTACTTC
TRBJ2-7,TRBV28,TRBD1,many,CASSFTGVYEQYF,TGTGCCAGCAGTTTTACAGGGGTGTACGAGCAGTACTTC
TRBJ2-2,TRBV6-1,NA,many,CATQQGIGELFF,TGTGCCACCCAACAGGGCATCGGGGAGCTGTTTTTT
TRBJ1-2,TRBV20-1,TRBD1,many,CSASPGGDGYTF,TGCAGTGCAAGCCCAGGGGGCGATGGCTACACCTTC
TRBJ1-2,TRBV6-1,NA,many,CASSDLGDGYTF,TGTGCCAGCAGTGATTTAGGTGATGGCTACACCTTC
TRBJ2-7,TRBV15,TRBD2,many,CATSRDVKRGTEQYF,TGTGCCACCAGCAGAGATGTTAAGCGGGGCACCGAGCAGTACTTC
TRBJ1-5,TRBV28,NA,many,CASSFYTQDNQPQHF,TGTGCCAGCAGCTTTTACACCCAGGATAATCAGCCCCAGCATTTT
TRBJ1-1,TRBV6-1,TRBD1,many,CASSFRGQGMNTEAFF,TGTGCCAGCAGCTTCAGGGGACAGGGTATGAACACTGAAGCTTTCTTT
TRBJ2-7,TRBV12-3/TRBV12-4,NA,many,CASSLGAGREQYF,TGTGCCAGCAGTTTAGGGGCAGGGCGCGAGCAGTACTTC
TRBJ2-2,TRBV2,TRBD2,many,CASSEWREGTGELFF,TGTGCCAGCAGTGAATGGCGGGAGGGCACCGGGGAGCTGTTTTTT
TRBJ1-2,TRBV12-3/TRBV12-4,TRBD1,many,CATKEGQRGGYTF,TGTGCCACCAAGGAGGGACAGAGAGGGGGCTACACCTTC
TRBJ2-2,TRBV12-3/TRBV12-4,NA,few,CASSPGRRNTGELFF,TGTGCCAGCAGCCCGGGACGGCGGAACACCGGGGAGCTGTTTTTT
TRBJ1-2,TRBV28,NA,many,CASSLRSNYGYTF,TGTGCCAGCAGTTTAAGGTCAAACTATGGCTACACCTTC
TRBJ2-5,TRBV12-3/TRBV12-4,TRBD1,few,CASSDRGSRYQETQYF,TGTGCCAGCAGTGACAGGGGATCGAGGTACCAAGAGACCCAGTACTTC
TRBJ2-7,TRBV6-5,NA,many,CASSYSPGAPEQYF,TGTGCCAGCAGTTACTCCCCCGGGGCTCCCGAGCAGTACTTC
TRBJ1-5,TRBV20-1,NA,many,CSARSSGGQPQHF,TGCAGTGCTAGATCCTCGGGCGGCCAGCCCCAGCATTTT
TRBJ1-3,TRBV9,NA,many,CASSGLGVSLTPSGNTIYF,TGTGCCAGCAGCGGGCTAGGGGTATCCCTAACACCCTCTGGAAACACCATATATTTT
TRBJ2-2,TRBV6-2/TRBV6-3,NA,NA,CASSYIQSYTGELFF,TGTGCCAGCAGTTACATACAGTCTTACACCGGGGAGCTGTTTTTT
TRBJ1-3,TRBV4-2,NA,many,CASSQEGVYSGNTIYF,TGTGCCAGCAGCCAAGAAGGCGTATACTCTGGAAACACCATATATTTT
TRBJ1-5,TRBV27,NA,many,CASSIGQSNQPQHF,TGTGCCAGCAGTATTGGACAGAGCAATCAGCCCCAGCATTTT
TRBJ1-1,TRBV20-1,NA,many,CSARFPARGKQAFF,TGCAGTGCTAGGTTTCCCGCCCGTGGTAAACAAGCTTTCTTT
TRBJ1-2,TRBV7-9,TRBD1,many,CASSLGRGLIDGYTF,TGTGCCAGCAGCTTAGGCAGGGGGCTAATCGATGGCTACACCTTC
TRBJ1-5,TRBV4-2,NA,many,CASSPWGEAPPFYSNQPQHF,TGTGCCAGCAGCCCCTGGGGGGAGGCCCCTCCGTTCTATAGCAATCAGCCCCAGCATTTT
TRBJ2-4,TRBV15,TRBD1,many,CATRTPLPGTGGKNIQYF,TGTGCCACCAGAACACCACTACCAGGGACAGGAGGGAAAAACATTCAGTACTTC
TRBJ2-3,TRBV20-1,TRBD2,few,CSAGLAGGHTQYF,TGCAGTGCGGGACTAGCGGGGGGGCATACGCAGTATTTT
TRBJ1-1,TRBV29-1,NA,many,CSVAPGRRGTEAFF,TGCAGCGTTGCTCCAGGGCGGAGAGGCACTGAAGCTTTCTTT